A single sample gave rise to the 22 T cell receptor beta chains below, sequenced in a study of neurological immune-mediated disorders. A single record per CDR3 protein comes from TCRdb applying MiXCR to the 5' RACE reads. Here the sample spans roughly 60,000 distinct CDR3 sequences, over 3.5% being singletons. What was sequenced was CD4+ T cells from blood. These receptors all stem from a woman between 40 and 50 years old with multiple sclerosis.

The sample holds many counts of this clonotype. A read error may produce the germline difference seen at one junction end. The chain carries TRBV5-1 and TRBJ2-3, with 7 nucleotides matching TRBD1. CDR1 SGHRS and CDR2 YFSETQ come from the germline V gene. This CDR3 contains 15 residues. The CDR3 region has the DNA TGCGCCAGCAGTTTGGGACAGACGTGGACAGATACGCAGTATTTT. Protein sequence: CASSLGQTWTDTQYF.

Many counts were recorded for this clonotype. The chain couples TRBV5-5 to TRBJ1-2; 7 bases align to TRBD1. CDR3 length equals 15 residues. V shed 0 bases, J shed 2 bases, and the junction held 4 bases outside the gene matches. Germline-derived CDR1 and CDR2 are SGHKS and YYEKEE (reference sequence). The CDR3 DNA follows: TGTGCCAGCAGCTTGGAGCGGGACAGCAACTATGGCTACACCTTC. Translated: CASSLERDSNYGYTF. The whole variable domain, filled in from reference TRBV5-5 and TRBJ1-2, reads DAGVTQSPTHLIKTRGQQVTLRCSPISGHKSVSWYQQVLGQGPQFIFQYYEKEERGRGNFPDRFSARQFPNYSSELNVNALLLGDSALYLCASSLERDSNYGYTFGSGTRLTVV.

This clonotype was counted ten times or more. The V gene is TRBV4-2, the J gene TRBJ2-6, with TRBD2 matching over 8 bases. The CDR3 length is 19 residues. Looked up from germline, CDR1 is LGHNA and CDR2 is YNFKEQ. The J segment lost 0 bases and the V segment lost 3 bases, leaving 10 bases of the junction unmatched. The CDR3 DNA follows: TGTGCCAGCAGCCACCGGCGGGGGGTAACTCGCTCTGGGGCCAACGTCCTGACTTTC. Its translation: CASSHRRGVTRSGANVLTF.

At least ten counts were recorded for this clonotype. This chain uses TRBV20-1 with TRBJ2-7, with 9 nucleotides matching TRBD2. V shed 4 bases, J shed 6 bases, and the junction held 16 bases outside the gene matches. The length of the CDR3 is 16 residues. Germline assignment: CDR1 DFQATT and CDR2 SNEGSKA (reference sequence). The CDR3 here is CSANTPGLAGTGEQYF. The DNA of the CDR3 is TGCAGTGCTAACACCCCCGGGCTAGCGGGGACGGGCGAGCAGTACTTC.

This clonotype was seen ten or more times. V usage is TRBV12-3 or TRBV12-4 and J usage is TRBJ1-6; D is possibly TRBD1 (5 bases). The V and J ends lost 5 bases and 7 bases respectively, with 12 bases between them. CDR3 length: 14 residues. The CDR3 coding sequence is TGTGCCAGCAGTAAGACAGTGGCCAATTCACCCCTCCACTTT. Its protein is CASSKTVANSPLHF.

This clonotype was picked up many times. The V gene is TRBV6-6, the J gene TRBJ1-1; D gene ambiguous. The germline V and J ends were trimmed by 5 bases and 4 bases, with 14 bases remaining between them. CDR1 is MNHNY and CDR2 is SVGAGI in the germline V gene (reference sequence). The CDR3 extends over 14 amino acids. The CDR3 region is CASSPIVGSTEAFF. CDR3 DNA sequence: TGTGCCAGCAGTCCCATAGTGGGGAGCACTGAAGCTTTCTTT.

Ten or more counts support this clonotype. The chain couples TRBV12-3 or TRBV12-4 to TRBJ1-4, with 7 nucleotides matching TRBD1. Losses at the gene ends were 8 bases for V and 9 bases for J; bases not matched to a gene: 12. CDR3 length: 14 amino acids. CDR3 region: CASGDRDRTKKLFF. In nucleotides, the CDR3 is TGTGCCAGCGGAGACAGGGATCGGACGAAAAAACTGTTTTTT.

In this sample, this clonotype turned up many times. This chain links TRBV14 with TRBJ2-3; D perhaps matches TRBD1 (6 bases). The CDR3 is made up of 12 amino acids. The V end was cut by 4 bases, the J end by 5 bases, with 7 bases between. CDR1 SGHDN and CDR2 FVKESK come from the germline V gene. CDR3 sequence reads: CASSLGGDTQYF. Here the CDR3 DNA reads TGTGCCAGCAGCCTAGGGGGAGATACGCAGTATTTT.

This clonotype has a count of ten or more. The chain carries TRBV6-6 and TRBJ2-2; D unresolved. The CDR3 totals 12 residues. Germline CDR1 and CDR2: MNHNY and SVGAGI (reference sequence). V lost 2 bases and J lost 4, with 2 bases in between. The CDR3 loop reads CASSYLTGELFF. The DNA for the CDR3 is TGTGCCAGCAGTTACCTCACCGGGGAGCTGTTTTTT.

Many counts were recorded for this clonotype. This rearrangement joins TRBV14 to TRBJ2-6; D gene uncertain. This CDR3 spans 13 amino acids. The germline gives CDR1 SGHDN, CDR2 FVKESK. Trimming left V 8 bases short and J 4 bases short, with 9 bases between. The CDR3, as DNA: TGTGCCAGCGGTTTAACAGGGGCCAACGTCCTGACTTTC. It is translated as CASGLTGANVLTF.

At least ten counts were recorded for this clonotype. V usage is TRBV5-5 and J usage is TRBJ1-1; D gene ambiguous. Trimming pared 0 bases from V and 5 bases from J, leaving 11 bases between. The CDR3 contains 14 residues. Germline V gene sequence: CDR1 SGHKS, CDR2 YYEKEE (reference sequence). The CDR3 protein is CASSLEAQETEAFF. DNA of the CDR3: TGTGCCAGCAGCTTGGAAGCCCAAGAGACTGAAGCTTTCTTT.

In this sample, this clonotype turned up many times. The V gene is TRBV5-1, the J gene TRBJ2-2; possible D gene TRBD1, 5 bases. This CDR3 has 15 amino acids. Germline V gene data show CDR1 as SGHRS and CDR2 as YFSETQ. Trimming took off 0 bases at V and 6 bases at J, with 12 bases between the two ends. The DNA for the CDR3 is TGCGCCAGCAGCTTGGTTGGGGCCTCGGCCGGGGAGCTGTTTTTT. This sequence encodes CASSLVGASAGELFF.

This clonotype was detected ten times or more. The chain uses TRBV6-5 and TRBJ1-2; D is uncertain. Germline CDR1 is MNHEY and CDR2 is SVGAGI. The CDR3 contains 14 residues. V shed 10 bases and J shed 6 bases, with 21 bases lying between them. The CDR3, as DNA: TGTGCCACCAAATTTACGTGGGAGCAGAATGGCTACACCTTC. Translating it yields CATKFTWEQNGYTF.

Many counts were recorded for this clonotype. This rearrangement joins TRBV11-2 to TRBJ1-6; no reliable D call. Trimming shortened V by 4 bases and J by 8 bases, and 15 bases separated the two germline ends. Germline CDR1 reads SGHAT; CDR2 reads FQNNGV. The CDR3 is 15 amino acids. The CDR3 DNA reads as TGTGCCAGCAGCTCCCAACACCGAAGAGATTCACCCCTCCACTTT. The encoded protein is CASSSQHRRDSPLHF.

This clonotype was recorded many times. The CDR3 DNA is TGTGCCAGCAGCGTATCAAACACCGGGGAGCTGTTTTTT. This encodes CASSVSNTGELFF. This chain uses TRBV9 with TRBJ2-2; D remains unclear. The V gene's germline CDR1 is SGDLS and CDR2 YYNGEE. The CDR3 has 13 residues. The germline V and J ends were trimmed by 1 base and 2 bases, with 3 bases remaining between them.

In regard to this clonotype: Mismatch with germline at one junction end may stem from a read error. The chain couples TRBV5-1 to TRBJ2-1, with D maybe TRBD1 (7 bases). The CDR3 sequence is 16 residues long. Germline V lookup: CDR1 SGHRS, CDR2 YFSETQ. The CDR3 region is CTSSLQGTVTSNEQFF. CDR3 nucleotide sequence: TGCACCAGCAGCTTACAGGGGACTGTAACGAGCAATGAGCAGTTCTTC.

Ten or more counts support this clonotype. V is TRBV29-1 and J is TRBJ2-3; the match to TRBD1 covers 7 bases. This CDR3 spans 12 amino acids. Germline CDR1 reads SQVTM; CDR2 reads ANQGSEA. Germline trimming cut 4 bases from V and 13 bases from J; bases unmatched to any gene: 11. The CDR3 nucleotides are TGCAGCGTTGTGACAGGGCGAGATGCGGAGTATTTT. It specifies CSVVTGRDAEYF.

This clonotype has a count of ten or more. The V and J genes are TRBV9 and TRBJ2-5, with 8 bases that match TRBD2. The CDR3 is 15 amino acids. The germline V gene has CDR1 SGDLS and CDR2 YYNGEE. Trimming removed 2 bases from V and 3 bases from J; junction bases left unmatched: 6. The CDR3 loop is CASSVGLVREETQYF. The CDR3 DNA follows: TGTGCCAGCAGCGTGGGACTAGTTAGGGAAGAGACCCAGTACTTC. The variable domain in full, completed from reference TRBV9 and TRBJ2-5, reads DSGVTQTPKHLITATGQRVTLRCSPRSGDLSVYWYQQSLDQGLQFLIQYYNGEERAKGNILERFSAQQFPDLHSELNLSSLELGDSALYFCASSVGLVREETQYFGPGTRLLVL.

This clonotype was recorded many times. J is TRBJ1-2 and V is TRBV5-1; D ambiguous. CDR1 and CDR2 (germline): SGHRS, YFSETQ. Trimming took off 3 bases at V and 4 bases at J, with 10 bases between the two ends. This CDR3 is 13 amino acids long. CDR3 in DNA: TGCGCCAGCAGCTCAACACATTCCTATGGCTACACCTTC. Its translation: CASSSTHSYGYTF.

This clonotype came up a few times. V is TRBV7-2 and J is TRBJ1-1; D may be TRBD1 (5 bases). Germline CDR1 is SGHTA and CDR2 is FQGNSA. V lost 1 base to trimming and J lost 3 bases, with 9 bases between them. CDR3 length: 14 amino acids. CDR3 nucleotide sequence: TGTGCCAGCAGCTTAGGGGGCGCGGACACTGAAGCTTTCTTT. Residues: CASSLGGADTEAFF.

The sample holds many counts of this clonotype. The V call is TRBV12-5, the J call TRBJ2-1; D ambiguous. Germline CDR1 and CDR2: LGHNT and FRNRAP. Trimming pared 3 bases from V and 0 bases from J, leaving 9 bases between. The CDR3 loop spans 15 amino acids. CDR3 sequence: CASGFRRPSYNEQFF. CDR3 DNA: TGTGCTAGTGGTTTTCGTCGCCCCTCCTACAATGAGCAGTTCTTC.

This clonotype has just a few counts. The chain has TRBV6-1 and TRBJ2-7, with D maybe TRBD1 (5 bases). The germline CDR1 and CDR2 sequences are MNHNS and SASEGT. The CDR3 is made up of 15 amino acids. V was clipped by 0 bases and J by 3 bases, with 12 bases between them. The CDR3 nucleotides are TGTGCCAGCAGTGAAGCGACAGTCCCGCTCTACGAGCAGTACTTC. Protein: CASSEATVPLYEQYF.